Presented here are 17 T cell receptor beta chains from one specimen sequenced in a study of cytomegalovirus exposure and HLA in healthy donors. Primers: 60 Vbeta forward and 13 Jbeta reverse. Method: immunoSEQ multiplex PCR; TCRdb's copy keeps in-frame clones and lacks some. This table has over 100,000 clones, around 81% appearing once. Source material: PBMCs. These receptors were collected from a woman aged 25-40 years in good health and CMV-seronegative.

This clone was picked up a small number of times. The chain employs TRBV7-9 and TRBJ2-7; D is uncertain. CDR1 and CDR2 (germline): SEHNR, FQNEAQ (reference sequence). The CDR3 has 14 amino acids. V was clipped by 5 bases and J by 1 base, with 12 bases between them. The CDR3 is CASSLEERSYEQYF. The CDR3 region has the DNA TGTGCCAGCAGCCTCGAGGAGCGTTCCTACGAGCAGTACTTC.

This clone was detected once. The V call is TRBV5-6, the J call TRBJ1-4; 7 nucleotides align to TRBD1. The length of the CDR3 is 13 residues. The junction had 5 bases not matched to a gene; V was cut back by 4 bases and J by 8 bases. Germline V gene data show CDR1 as SGHDT and CDR2 as YYEEEE. CDR3 nucleotides: TGTGCCAGCAGCCAACAGGGGTCGGAAAAACTGTTTTTT. It encodes CASSQQGSEKLFF.

The chain couples TRBV9 to TRBJ1-2; 7 positions agree with TRBD1. CDR1 and CDR2 from the germline V gene are SGDLS and YYNGEE. There are 14 residues in the CDR3. V lost 4 bases, J lost 3 bases, and 6 bases stayed unmatched. As DNA, the CDR3 is TGTGCCAGCAGCCAAATGGACAGGTACTATGGCTACACCTTC. Translating it yields CASSQMDRYYGYTF.

The genes are TRBV28 and TRBJ2-1; a weak D match, TRBD2 (5 bases). The V end lost 6 bases, the J end lost 3 bases, and 18 bases lay between the germline ends. Germline CDR1 and CDR2: MDHEN and SYDVKM. This CDR3 is built from 16 residues. The CDR3 here is CASSFLTRGNYNEQFF. The CDR3 DNA is TGTGCCAGCAGCTTCCTCACCCGAGGGAACTACAATGAGCAGTTCTTC.

The table lists this clone with a few counts. The DNA for the CDR3 is TGCGCCAGCAGCTTGGTCGTCAGATGGTCCGGGGAGCTGTTTTTT. This encodes CASSLVVRWSGELFF. The chain is built from TRBV5-1 and TRBJ2-2; D is unresolved. Germline assignment: CDR1 SGHRS and CDR2 YFSETQ. The V end lost 0 bases, the J end lost 6 bases, and 12 bases lay between the germline ends. The CDR3 consists of 15 residues.

CDR3 sequence: CASSRTGQETQYF. The DNA of the CDR3 is TGTGCCAGCAGTCGTACAGGTCAAGAGACCCAGTACTTC. This chain uses TRBV6-5 with TRBJ2-5; the D gene is possibly TRBD1 (5 bases). CDR1 is MNHEY and CDR2 is SVGAGI in the germline V gene. The CDR3 is made up of 13 amino acids. V was trimmed by 5 bases and J by 2 bases, leaving 9 bases between them.

DNA of the CDR3: TGCGCCAGCAGCCAAGTCTTAGCGGGGTACGAGCAGTACTTC. Amino acid sequence: CASSQVLAGYEQYF. V gene TRBV4-3 combines with J gene TRBJ2-7; 8 bases are a match to TRBD2. From germline, CDR1 is LGHNA and CDR2 YSLEER. CDR3 length equals 14 residues. V was clipped by 1 base and J by 4 bases; unmatched bases: 3.

The rearrangement uses TRBV9 and TRBJ1-3, with TRBD1 matching over 7 bases. The V segment lost 3 bases and the J segment 2 bases; nucleotides outside the gene matches: 11. This CDR3 spans 17 amino acids. The germline gives CDR1 SGDLS, CDR2 YYNGEE. The CDR3 loop is CASSAERFTGAGNTIYF. The CDR3 DNA reads TGTGCCAGCAGCGCAGAGCGCTTTACAGGGGCTGGAAACACCATATATTTT.

The V and J genes are TRBV7-3 and TRBJ2-1; 13 positions agree with TRBD2. After removal of 5 bases from V and 5 bases from J, the junction contained 3 bases not matched to a gene. Germline CDR1 reads SGHTA; CDR2 reads FQGTGA. This CDR3 comprises 15 residues. This chain's CDR3 is CASSPGLAGHNEQFF. In DNA form, the CDR3 reads TGTGCCAGCAGCCCGGGACTAGCGGGACACAATGAGCAGTTCTTC.

The chain links TRBV6-5 to TRBJ2-7, with 7 bases that match TRBD1. The V and J ends lost 6 bases and 0 bases, in that order; junction bases with no gene match: 8. The V gene's germline CDR1 is MNHEY and CDR2 SVGAGI. The CDR3 loop spans 15 amino acids. The CDR3 spells CASSRQGGFSYEQYF. The CDR3, as DNA: TGTGCCAGCAGCCGACAGGGTGGGTTCTCCTACGAGCAGTACTTC.

The chain employs TRBV4-1 and TRBJ2-5; possible D gene TRBD2, 5 bases. This CDR3 contains 14 residues. V shed 0 bases and J shed 9 bases, with 14 bases lying between them. The germline V gene encodes CDR1 MGHRA and CDR2 YSYEKL. The CDR3: CASSQDNGRAAQYF. In DNA form, the CDR3 reads TGCGCCAGCAGCCAAGATAATGGGAGAGCGGCCCAGTACTTC.

This clone appeared a single time. V gene TRBV18 combines with J gene TRBJ1-2; D not certain. The V end lost 8 bases, the J end lost 0 bases, and 10 bases lay between the germline ends. Germline V CDR1 and CDR2: KGHSH, LQKENI. CDR3 length: 13 amino acids. The CDR3 is CASRPGTNYGYTF. CDR3 bases: TGTGCCAGCCGTCCCGGGACTAACTATGGCTACACCTTC.

The chain is built from TRBV5-6 and TRBJ2-1; the match to TRBD2 covers 16 bases. Germline values: CDR1 SGHDT, CDR2 YYEEEE. The CDR3 has 17 amino acids. Germline trimming cut 4 bases from V and 1 base from J; bases unmatched to any gene: 2. The chain's CDR3 is CASSEGLAGGSYNEQFF. CDR3 bases: TGTGCCAGCAGCGAGGGACTAGCGGGAGGGTCCTACAATGAGCAGTTCTTC.

CDR3 bases: TGCGCCAGCAGCCAAGGACCGCTAGCTTCCACCGAGGGAGAGACCCAGTACTTC. Amino acids: CASSQGPLASTEGETQYF. The chain recombines TRBV4-1 with TRBJ2-5; perhaps TRBD2 as D (5 bases). CDR1 and CDR2 from the germline V gene are MGHRA and YSYEKL. V gave up 1 base and J gave up 4 bases, with 22 bases separating them. The CDR3 sequence is 18 residues long.

The V call is TRBV7-9, the J call TRBJ1-2; perhaps TRBD1 as D (5 bases). The length of the CDR3 is 17 residues. The V end was cut by 4 bases, the J end by 7 bases, with 25 bases between. Looked up from germline, CDR1 is SEHNR and CDR2 is FQNEAQ (reference sequence). The CDR3 DNA follows: TGTGCCAGCAGCTCCGACCTGCTTGGGGGGGTGGCCAGTGGCTACACCTTC. Translation: CASSSDLLGGVASGYTF. Drawing the rest from reference TRBV7-9 and TRBJ1-2, the complete variable domain is DTGVSQNPRHKITKRGQNVTFRCDPISEHNRLYWYRQTLGQGPEFLTYFQNEAQLEKSRLLSDRFSAERPKGSFSTLEIQRTEQGDSAMYLCASSSDLLGGVASGYTFGSGTRLTVV.

V usage is TRBV7-9 and J usage is TRBJ1-4, with D possibly matching TRBD1 (6 bases). Germline V lookup: CDR1 SEHNR, CDR2 FQNEAQ (reference sequence). CDR3 length equals 17 residues. Trimming removed 0 bases from V and 7 bases from J, with 18 bases in between. The CDR3 here is CASSLADTGLVGEKLFF. The CDR3 DNA reads as TGTGCCAGCAGCTTAGCGGATACAGGGCTCGTGGGTGAAAAACTGTTTTTT.

The chain has TRBV30 and TRBJ2-1; 8 nucleotides line up with TRBD2. The germline V gene encodes CDR1 GTSNPN and CDR2 SVGIG (reference sequence). This CDR3 region has 14 residues. V lost 0 bases to trimming and J lost 9 bases; unmatched junction nucleotides: 7. This CDR3 reads CAWSVEGLGGEQFF. In DNA, the CDR3 is TGTGCCTGGAGTGTAGAGGGACTAGGAGGTGAGCAGTTCTTC.